This T cell receptor (beta chain) was sequenced during a study of OX40 agonist ivuxolimab in advanced cancers. Regarding the complete study: Ivuxolimab was an agonistic, fully human IgG2 monoclonal antibody directed against OX40 (CD134), a costimulatory receptor. Of the 50 or so patients in dose escalation, 19 had hepatocellular carcinoma, some 15 had melanoma, 9 had renal cell carcinoma and 9 had head and neck cancer. In the dose-escalation cohort, 70% to 85% of patients were male, and the mean age was approximately 55 years, with a range of roughly 20 to 79. Intravenous ivuxolimab was administered to patients every 2 weeks at six dose levels: 0.01, 0.1, 0.3, 1.5, 3 and 10 mg/kg. The paper covers the monotherapy dose-escalation part of the phase I ivuxolimab trial, which included N ≈ 57 patients. Partial responses occurred in three dose-escalation patients, of whom one had hepatocellular carcinoma and two had cutaneous melanoma. Peripheral TCRbeta sequencing aimed to test whether ivuxolimab altered TCR sequence diversity and caused clonal T-cell expansion. Prior anti-PD-1, anti-PD-L1 or anti-CTLA-4 therapy was permitted, and 30% to 45% of dose-escalation patients had received checkpoint inhibitors. Here is what the overall study found, with its caveats: After ivuxolimab, CD8+ T cells had more expanded clones than CD4+ T cells on average. In partial responders in the 0.1-3.0 mg/kg groups, normalized peripheral clonal expansion was found to be among the lowest, especially among CD8+ T cells. Low levels of normalized T-cell clonal expansion were also seen in some patients who did not respond. Antigen specificity was not determined for the clonally expanded peripheral T cells. Clonal expansion of both CD4+ and CD8+ blood T cells was observed from baseline to week 6 at doses 0.1 to 3.0 mg/kg.

Patients with autoimmune disease history or receiving systemic immunosuppression were excluded from the trial. Peripheral blood for TCR sequencing was collected from all dose cohorts at baseline, on cycle 4 day 1, and on cycle 7 day 1. Samples were obtained from an open-label, multicenter, first-in-human phase I dose-escalation trial of ivuxolimab. Adults with locally advanced or metastatic melanoma, renal cell, hepatocellular, or head and neck squamous cell carcinoma were enrolled in the trial. Before TCR sequencing, CD4+ T cells and CD8+ T cells from peripheral blood were sorted into separate populations. Genomic DNA was isolated from the sorted cells so that the TCRbeta CDR3 region could be sequenced. The immunoSEQ Assay was used to sequence the TCRbeta CDR3 regions. Not all clones reach the TCRdb copy of this immuneACCESS table, which keeps in-frame sequences only. Checked studies attribute under half of the gap to unresolved V genes and leave the rest unexplained. Here the sample has more than 50,000 clones; about 85% occur a single time. Together, the top ten hold approximately 0.33% of the sample.

This clone was recorded once. No cognate antigen has been identified for it. Base qualities are not recorded, but no much larger clone differs from it by a single base. Sequencing used CD4+ or CD8+ T cells sorted from blood, obtained in a trial of the OX40 agonist ivuxolimab. The receptor comes from an adult with an advanced solid tumor such as melanoma, head and neck, liver or kidney cancer.

The CDR3 in this case is CASSERPVNTGELFF. The DNA is as follows: TGTGCCAGCAGTGAGCGGCCAGTGAACACCGGGGAGCTGTTTTTT. The chain is encoded by TRBV6-1 joined to TRBJ2-2; there is no confident call for the D gene. The CDR3 covers 15 residues, taking in both the cysteine and the phenylalanine. The sequence is cut down to CDR3 DNA, 45 bases in frame from base 1. V is shortened by 3 bases, J by 1 base, and the region joining them spans 9 bases. According to the germline V gene, CDR1 reads MNHNS and CDR2 reads SASEGT.